The 25 T cell receptor beta chains in this list originate from one sample, sequenced in a study of blood T cell repertoires in COVID-19. Generated by immunoSEQ multiplex PCR, the TCRdb table keeps only in-frame clones and is missing some. The sample has 190,000 or so clones; just under 90% are singletons. The sequencing input was peripheral blood. Receptor source: a woman younger than 30 who had recovered from COVID-19.

The chain combines TRBV9 with TRBJ2-3; 8 bases are a match to TRBD2. Trimming cost V 4 bases and J 0 bases; bases outside gene matches: 13. Germline CDR1 is SGDLS and CDR2 is YYNGEE. The CDR3 is 18 amino acids. The CDR3 sequence is CASSLGLAGASSTDTQYF. The CDR3, as DNA: TGTGCCAGCAGCCTCGGACTAGCTGGAGCTTCTAGCACAGATACGCAGTATTTT.

The chain links TRBV6-6 to TRBJ1-1; possibly TRBD1 for D (5 bases). V lost 0 bases, J lost 7 bases, and 12 bases lay in between. Germline lookup yields CDR1 MNHNY and CDR2 SVGAGI (reference sequence). This CDR3 comprises 14 residues. Here the CDR3 reads CASSYSKWTNEAFF. The CDR3 DNA reads TGTGCCAGCAGTTACTCGAAGTGGACAAATGAAGCTTTCTTT.

V is TRBV11-2 and J is TRBJ1-2; D perhaps matches TRBD1 (6 bases). The ends were cut back, 2 bases at V and 6 bases at J, with 10 bases in the middle. Germline V gives CDR1 SGHAT, CDR2 FQNNGV. CDR3 length: 13 amino acids. The CDR3 sequence is CASSLRTDNGYTF. The CDR3 region has the DNA TGTGCCAGCAGCTTAAGGACAGATAATGGCTACACCTTC.

DNA of the CDR3: TGCGCCAGCAGCTTGGGGCTAGCGGGCTCCTACGAGCAGTACTTC. Its translation: CASSLGLAGSYEQYF. The V call is TRBV5-1, the J call TRBJ2-7; 8 bases agree with TRBD2. J was trimmed by 0 bases and V by 0 bases; bases with no gene match: 2. In germline, CDR1 is SGHRS, CDR2 YFSETQ. The CDR3 length is 15 residues.

The table lists this clone with a few counts. The rearrangement links TRBV4-1 to TRBJ2-1; D is unclear. CDR1 MGHRA and CDR2 YSYEKL come from the germline V gene. The CDR3 sequence is 13 residues long. Trimming took 0 bases from V and 3 from J, leaving 3 bases between them. CDR3 sequence: CASSQDNYNEQFF. Written as DNA, the CDR3 is TGCGCCAGCAGCCAAGATAACTACAATGAGCAGTTCTTC.

This clone was seen just once. The V gene is TRBV3-1 (or the pseudogene TRBV3-2), the J gene TRBJ2-1, with 10 bases that match TRBD1. Germline loops: CDR1 LGHDT, CDR2 YNNKEL (reference sequence). J was trimmed by 14 bases and V by 4 bases; bases with no gene match: 8. This CDR3 comprises 13 residues. CDR3: CASSPKGQGREFF. In nucleotides, the CDR3 is TGTGCCAGCAGCCCCAAGGGACAGGGGAGGGAGTTCTTC.

This clone was recorded once. J is TRBJ1-1 and V is TRBV3-1 (or the pseudogene TRBV3-2), with D tentatively TRBD1 (6 bases). Trimming took 4 bases from V and 7 from J, leaving 7 bases between them. Germline values: CDR1 LGHDT, CDR2 YNNKEL (reference sequence). The CDR3 totals 11 residues. The CDR3 loop is CASSLQGEAFF. DNA for the CDR3: TGTGCCAGCAGCCTACAGGGTGAAGCTTTCTTT.

The chain joins TRBV5-8 to TRBJ2-7; 10 nucleotides match TRBD1. The CDR3 covers 15 residues. Per germline, CDR1 SGHTS and CDR2 YDEGEE. V gave up 4 bases and J gave up 2 bases; unmatched junction bases: 6. For the CDR3, the DNA is TGTGCCAGCAGCGCGCCGGGACAGGGGACCTACGAGCAGTACGTC. Amino acid sequence: CASSAPGQGTYEQYV.

V is TRBV24-1 and J is TRBJ2-2; TRBD1 is a possible D gene (6 bases). CDR3 length: 14 amino acids. Trimming took 8 bases from V and 3 from J, leaving 12 bases between them. Per the germline V gene, CDR1 is KGHDR and CDR2 is SFDVKD. The CDR3 sequence: CATNQGWDTGELFF. DNA of the CDR3: TGTGCCACCAATCAGGGGTGGGACACCGGGGAGCTGTTTTTT.

J is TRBJ1-1 and V is TRBV19; no definite D call. In germline, CDR1 is LNHDA, CDR2 SQIVND (reference sequence). V lost 3 bases and J 4 bases, leaving 9 bases between the germline ends. The length of the CDR3 is 13 residues. The CDR3 reads CASSIGPFTEAFF. The CDR3 bases are TGTGCCAGTAGTATTGGCCCGTTCACTGAAGCTTTCTTT. Drawing the rest from reference TRBV19 and TRBJ1-1, the complete variable domain is DGGITQSPKYLFRKEGQNVTLSCEQNLNHDAMYWYRQDPGQGLRLIYYSQIVNDFQKGDIAEGYSVSREKKESFPLTVTSAQKNPTAFYLCASSIGPFTEAFFGQGTRLTVV.

The chain carries TRBV6-2 or TRBV6-3 and TRBJ1-5, with D possibly being TRBD1 (5 bases). CDR1 is MNHEY, CDR2 SVGEGT, per germline. CDR3 size: 14 residues. Trimming removed 5 bases at V and 3 bases at J, with 11 bases between. The CDR3 coding sequence is TGTGCCAGCAGTGTTGGGGCCACCAATCAGCCCCAGCATTTT. Translated: CASSVGATNQPQHF.

The gene calls are TRBV2 and TRBJ2-2; D might be TRBD1 (7 bases). The germline V and J ends were trimmed by 7 bases and 4 bases, with 19 bases remaining between them. Germline CDR1 is SNHLY and CDR2 is FYNNEI. This CDR3 is 16 amino acids long. CDR3 sequence: CASKRRAGDSTGELFF. The DNA for the CDR3 is TGTGCCAGCAAGCGGAGGGCAGGGGACAGCACCGGGGAGCTGTTTTTT.

This chain joins TRBV6-5 and TRBJ1-4; D perhaps matches TRBD1 (6 bases). Looked up from germline, CDR1 is MNHEY and CDR2 is SVGAGI. The CDR3 runs 15 residues. V lost 6 bases and J lost 3, with 14 bases in between. The CDR3 region has the DNA TGTGCCAGCAGCGACTCAGGGGCCGCTAATGAAAAACTGTTTTTT. It yields the protein CASSDSGAANEKLFF.

The rearrangement links TRBV5-1 to TRBJ2-3; the match to TRBD2 covers 10 bases. Germline CDR1 reads SGHRS; CDR2 reads YFSETQ. V gave up 4 bases and J gave up 0 bases; unmatched junction bases: 5. This CDR3 has 16 residues. This CDR3 is CASSPTSGPSTDTQYF. The CDR3 region has the DNA TGCGCCAGCAGCCCGACTAGCGGGCCAAGCACAGATACGCAGTATTTT.

V and J are TRBV9 and TRBJ2-1; the D is unclear. V dropped 4 bases and J dropped 0 bases, with 11 bases sitting between them. Germline V gene lookup returns CDR1 SGDLS and CDR2 YYNGEE. The CDR3 covers 15 residues. CDR3 nucleotide sequence: TGTGCCAGCAGCCCATACATCAGCTCCTACAATGAGCAGTTCTTC. Its translation: CASSPYISSYNEQFF.

The V gene is TRBV18, the J gene TRBJ2-7, with 7 bases lining up with TRBD1. Trimming removed 6 bases from V and 2 bases from J; junction bases left unmatched: 4. The CDR3 consists of 13 residues. Per the germline V gene, CDR1 is KGHSH and CDR2 is LQKENI. DNA for the CDR3: TGTGCCAGCTCGTCCGGGACAGCCTACGAGCAGTACTTC. Encoded protein: CASSSGTAYEQYF.

The J gene is TRBJ2-1, the V gene TRBV7-6; the match to TRBD2 covers 13 bases. Germline CDR1 and CDR2: SGHVS and FNYEAQ. The CDR3 is 16 residues long. Trimming took 1 base from V and 5 from J; bases not matched to a gene: 2. The CDR3 DNA sequence: TGTGCCAGCAGCTTAGGGACTAGCGGGGGACACAATGAGCAGTTCTTC. Its protein is CASSLGTSGGHNEQFF.

This chain joins TRBV7-2 and TRBJ1-1; 8 bases are a match to TRBD1. V lost 3 bases and J lost 5; bases outside the gene matches: 8. The CDR3 length is 15 residues. Germline V gene sequence: CDR1 SGHTA, CDR2 FQGNSA. The CDR3 protein is CASSFQGQGGTEAFF. The CDR3 region has the DNA TGTGCCAGCAGCTTTCAAGGACAGGGCGGTACTGAAGCTTTCTTT.

A word on this clone: The limits of the CDR3 on the DNA are not certain, so only TCRdb's listed CDR3 is given. This chain links TRBV21-1 with TRBJ2-5; the DNA was not used to check the table's D call, TRBD2. TRBV21-1 is reported as a pseudogene. The CDR3 spans 15 residues, counting both ends. Here the CDR3 reads CASSKVASGSETQYF.

The chain is built from TRBV6-2 or TRBV6-3 and TRBJ2-3; 7 bases are a match to TRBD2. There are 13 residues in the CDR3. The J segment lost 6 bases and the V segment lost 2 bases, leaving 2 bases of the junction unmatched. Germline V gene lookup returns CDR1 MNHEY and CDR2 SVGEGT. In DNA form, the CDR3 reads TGTGCCAGCAGTTACGCGGGGGTGGATACGCAGTATTTT. It translates to CASSYAGVDTQYF.

This clone was observed a single time. This sample also contains other DNA sequences that code for the same CDR3. The V call is TRBV2, the J call TRBJ1-5, with a possible D match to TRBD1 (5 bases). The ends were cut back, 3 bases at V and 4 bases at J, with 7 bases in the middle. The CDR3 is made up of 13 amino acids. Germline-derived CDR1 and CDR2 are SNHLY and FYNNEI. The CDR3 nucleotides are TGTGCCAGCAGTGATCGGGGGAATCAGCCCCAGCATTTT. It encodes CASSDRGNQPQHF.

The rearrangement joins TRBV5-6 to TRBJ1-3, with D possibly being TRBD1 (6 bases). V lost 2 bases and J lost 4, with 16 bases in between. In germline, CDR1 is SGHDT, CDR2 YYEEEE. The length of the CDR3 is 16 residues. Written as DNA, the CDR3 is TGTGCCAGCAGCTTCCAGGGGCCACTTTCAGGAAACACCATATATTTT. This encodes CASSFQGPLSGNTIYF.

The gene calls are TRBV4-3 and TRBJ2-1; perhaps TRBD2 as D (6 bases). V was cut by 3 bases and J by 6 bases, with 12 bases left in between. CDR1 is LGHNA, CDR2 YSLEER, per germline. This CDR3 contains 14 residues. The CDR3 region has the DNA TGCGCCAGCAGCCAGAGGGAGGCTCTCAATGAGCAGTTCTTC. The encoded protein is CASSQREALNEQFF.

This chain connects TRBV7-2 to TRBJ2-5, with TRBD2 matching over 9 bases. The length of the CDR3 is 18 residues. The V segment lost 3 bases and the J segment 5 bases; nucleotides outside the gene matches: 16. Germline loops: CDR1 SGHTA, CDR2 FQGNSA. This CDR3 is CASSLVSGGGASRETQYF. The CDR3 region has the DNA TGTGCCAGCAGCTTGGTTTCGGGCGGGGGGGCCTCGAGGGAGACCCAGTACTTC. Variable domain in full (rest from reference TRBV7-2 and TRBJ2-5): GAGVSQSPSNKVTEKGKDVELRCDPISGHTALYWYRQSLGQGLEFLIYFQGNSAPDKSGLPSDRFSAERTGGSVSTLTIQRTQQEDSAVYLCASSLVSGGGASRETQYFGPGTRLLVL.

The rearrangement joins TRBV14 to TRBJ1-6; the match to TRBD1 covers 9 bases. Looked up from germline, CDR1 is SGHDN and CDR2 is FVKESK. This CDR3 has 16 residues. V shed 3 bases, J shed 7 bases, and the junction held 7 bases outside the gene matches. The CDR3 DNA reads TGTGCCAGCAGCCAGTACGGACAGGGGAGGAATTCACCCCTCCACTTT. Residues: CASSQYGQGRNSPLHF.